These 9 T cell receptor beta chains originate from one sample sequenced in a study of post-analysis software for immune sequencing data. Study conclusions and caveats: In patients, a few TRBV segments were more frequent than in controls, with TRBV5-6, TRBV5-1 and TRBV20-1 among them.

These receptors have no known antigen. Each TCR beta cDNA library carried unique molecular identifiers. TCRdb used MiXCR to reprocess the PCR reads, holding one entry per CDR3 protein. In the table there are around 400,000 distinct CDR3 sequences, less than 40% of which are singletons. Sample: blood. The receptors here all came from a girl between 10 and 17 years old with multiple sclerosis.

J is TRBJ1-2 and V is TRBV3-1; no definite D call. CDR1 is LGHDT, CDR2 YNNKEL, per germline (reference sequence). Trimming removed 1 base at V and 7 bases at J, with 7 bases between. The CDR3 contains 12 residues. Here the CDR3 DNA reads TGTGCCAGCAGCCAAGCGGATTCTGGCTACACCTTC. This encodes CASSQADSGYTF.

The chain recombines TRBV6-5 with TRBJ2-6, with a possible D match to TRBD1 (5 bases). CDR1 is MNHEY and CDR2 is SVGAGI in the germline V gene. This CDR3 is built from 15 residues. With 11 bases removed from V and 2 bases from J, the gap between germline ends came to 16 bases. CDR3 amino acids: CAGKGASTGANVLTF. CDR3 coding DNA: TGTGCCGGCAAAGGGGCTTCAACTGGGGCCAACGTCCTGACTTTC.

The J gene is TRBJ2-5, the V gene TRBV6-6; D may be TRBD1 (7 bases). CDR3 size: 15 residues. Germline V gene lookup returns CDR1 MNHNY and CDR2 SVGAGI (reference sequence). V lost 4 bases to trimming and J lost 5 bases, with 17 bases between them. The CDR3 DNA reads TGTGCCAGCAGTTTGACCCGACAGGGAGGTGAGACCCAGTACTTC. Protein: CASSLTRQGGETQYF.

This sequence joins TRBV28 and TRBJ1-2; 7 nucleotides align to TRBD1. J was trimmed by 2 bases and V by 6 bases; bases with no gene match: 6. The CDR3 extends over 14 amino acids. CDR1 is MDHEN, CDR2 SYDVKM, per germline. DNA of the CDR3: TGTGCCAGCAGGGGACAGCTTCGAAACTATGGCTACACCTTC. This encodes CASRGQLRNYGYTF.

The table lists this clonotype with a few counts. This chain uses TRBV6-2 or TRBV6-3 with TRBJ2-5, with TRBD2 matching 10 bases. Looked up from germline, CDR1 is MNHEY and CDR2 is SVGEGT. The ends lost 0 bases at V and 1 base at J; junction bases unmatched: 2. CDR3 length: 16 amino acids. The CDR3, as DNA: TGTGCCAGCAGTTACTCGTGGACTAGCGGCCAAGAGACCCAGTACTTC. Protein sequence: CASSYSWTSGQETQYF.

A remark on this clonotype: One end of the junction varies from germline; a read error may be responsible. The chain links TRBV9 to TRBJ1-4, with D perhaps TRBD1 (5 bases). Germline V lookup: CDR1 SGDLS, CDR2 YYNGEE. The CDR3 length is 16 residues. CDR3: CASSTGHFGGNEKRFF. CDR3 DNA sequence: TGTGCCAGCAGCACAGGACATTTCGGAGGAAATGAAAAACGGTTTTTT.

The genes are TRBV12-3 or TRBV12-4 and TRBJ2-1, with D possibly being TRBD2 (6 bases). The CDR3 is 15 amino acids. V gave up 5 bases and J gave up 5 bases, with 16 bases separating them. CDR3 loop: CASSPHEGGDNEQFF. The CDR3 nucleotides read TGTGCCAGCAGTCCCCATGAAGGAGGGGACAATGAGCAGTTCTTC.

CDR3 nucleotides: TGTGCCAGCAGTTTATTCGGGGGCCCATCCTACGAGCAGTACTTC. Translation: CASSLFGGPSYEQYF. V gene TRBV27 combines with J gene TRBJ2-7; TRBD1 or TRBD2 may be the D gene (6 bases each). CDR3 length equals 15 residues. V was cut by 1 base and J by 1 base, with 11 bases left in between. Germline V gene sequence: CDR1 MNHEY, CDR2 SMNVEV (reference sequence).

V gene TRBV5-1 combines with J gene TRBJ1-1; D is perhaps TRBD1 (5 bases). Germline CDR1 is SGHRS and CDR2 is YFSETQ. The CDR3 totals 15 residues. Trimming removed 1 base at V and 0 bases at J, with 10 bases between. CDR3 protein: CASSLPAGLNTEAFF. The CDR3 DNA is TGCGCCAGCAGCTTGCCGGCAGGGTTGAACACTGAAGCTTTCTTT.